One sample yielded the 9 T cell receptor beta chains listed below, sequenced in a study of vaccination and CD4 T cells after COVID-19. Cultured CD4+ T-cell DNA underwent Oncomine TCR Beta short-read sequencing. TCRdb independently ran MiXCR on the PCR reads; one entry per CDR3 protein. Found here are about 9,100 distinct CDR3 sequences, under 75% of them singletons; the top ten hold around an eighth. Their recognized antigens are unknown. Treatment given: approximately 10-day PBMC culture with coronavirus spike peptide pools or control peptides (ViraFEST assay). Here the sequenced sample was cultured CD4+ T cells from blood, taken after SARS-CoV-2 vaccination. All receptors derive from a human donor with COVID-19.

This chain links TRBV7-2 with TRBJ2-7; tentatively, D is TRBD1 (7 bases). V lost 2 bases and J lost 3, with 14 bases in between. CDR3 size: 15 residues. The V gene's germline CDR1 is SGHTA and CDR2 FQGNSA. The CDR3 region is CASSLWQGGFYEQYF. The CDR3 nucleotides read TGTGCCAGCAGCTTATGGCAGGGGGGCTTCTACGAGCAGTACTTC.

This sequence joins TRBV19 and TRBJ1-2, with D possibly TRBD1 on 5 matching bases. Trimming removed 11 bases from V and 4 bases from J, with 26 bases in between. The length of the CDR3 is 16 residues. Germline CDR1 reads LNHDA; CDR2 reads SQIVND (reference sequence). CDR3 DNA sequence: TGTGCCCCTAAGTCGACAGATGAATCCTTCGTCTATGGCTACACCTTC. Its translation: CAPKSTDESFVYGYTF.

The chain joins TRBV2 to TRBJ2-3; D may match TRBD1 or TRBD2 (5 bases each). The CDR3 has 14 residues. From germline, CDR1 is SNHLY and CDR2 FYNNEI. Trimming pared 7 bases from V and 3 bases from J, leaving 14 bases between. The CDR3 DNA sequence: TGTGCCAGCACGGGACCACGGGGAACAGATACGCAGTATTTT. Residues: CASTGPRGTDTQYF.

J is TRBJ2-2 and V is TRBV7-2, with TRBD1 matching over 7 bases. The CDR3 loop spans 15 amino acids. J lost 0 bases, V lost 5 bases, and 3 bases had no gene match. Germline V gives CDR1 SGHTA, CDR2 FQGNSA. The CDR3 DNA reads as TGTGCCAGCAGCGTTCAGGGGGCGAACACCGGGGAGCTGTTTTTT. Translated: CASSVQGANTGELFF.

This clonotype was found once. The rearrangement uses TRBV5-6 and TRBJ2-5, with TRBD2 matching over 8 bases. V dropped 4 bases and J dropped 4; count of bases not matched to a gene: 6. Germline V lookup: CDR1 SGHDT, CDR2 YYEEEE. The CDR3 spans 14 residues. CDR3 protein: CASSPGAGGETQYF. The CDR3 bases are TGTGCCAGCAGCCCCGGGGCGGGAGGAGAGACCCAGTACTTC.

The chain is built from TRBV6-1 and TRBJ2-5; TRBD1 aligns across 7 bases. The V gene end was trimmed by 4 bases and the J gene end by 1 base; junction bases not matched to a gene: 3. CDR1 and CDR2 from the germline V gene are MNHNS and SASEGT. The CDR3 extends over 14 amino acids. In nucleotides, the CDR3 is TGTGCCAGCAGTGGGACAGGATCCCAAGAGACCCAGTACTTC. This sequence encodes CASSGTGSQETQYF.

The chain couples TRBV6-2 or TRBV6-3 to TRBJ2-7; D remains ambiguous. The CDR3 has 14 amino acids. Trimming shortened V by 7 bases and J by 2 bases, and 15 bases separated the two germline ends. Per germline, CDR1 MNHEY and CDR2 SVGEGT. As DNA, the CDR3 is TGTGCCAGCAACATTAACTCAGCTACCTACGAGCAGTACTTC. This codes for CASNINSATYEQYF.

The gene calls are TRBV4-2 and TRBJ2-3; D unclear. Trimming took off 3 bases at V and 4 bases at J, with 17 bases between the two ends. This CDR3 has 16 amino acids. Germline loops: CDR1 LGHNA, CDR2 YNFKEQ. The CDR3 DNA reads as TGTGCCAGCAGCCAGCTCATGGGGTCGCTCGCAGATACGCAGTATTTT. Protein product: CASSQLMGSLADTQYF.

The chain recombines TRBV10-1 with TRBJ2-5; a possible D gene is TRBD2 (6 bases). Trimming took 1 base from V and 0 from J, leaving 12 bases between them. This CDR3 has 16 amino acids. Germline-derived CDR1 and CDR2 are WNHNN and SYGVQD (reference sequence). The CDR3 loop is CASSECGLRYQETQYF. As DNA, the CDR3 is TGCGCCAGCAGTGAGTGTGGACTACGTTACCAAGAGACCCAGTACTTC.